This T cell receptor beta chain was recorded in a study of blood T cell repertoires in COVID-19. Study background: Specimens from acute and convalescent COVID-19 originated in the United States, Italy and Spain.

Original processing methods: From reference gene primer amplification, estimates of nucleated cell counts were derived. The table came from immunoSEQ multiplex PCR; TCRdb's copy has only in-frame clones and leaves some out. That table furnishes V, J and clone size, whereas the DNA furnished D and trimming. Counted here are 160,000 or so clones, 88% occurring once; the ten biggest clones make up around 7%. Participants were aged about 18 to 89 years from 20 to 30 US areas. Cohort placement rested on clinical history that participants reported themselves. Germline V lookup: CDR1 SGHTA, CDR2 FQGNSA. The CDR3 length is 17 residues. Trimming left V 5 bases short and J 0 bases short, with 17 bases between.

The sequence was collected from a woman aged 45-65 years who had recovered from COVID-19. The genes are TRBV7-2 and TRBJ2-1, with no clear D. Sequencing was performed on PBMCs or T cells enriched from blood (not recorded which). The chain's CDR3 is CASSPDSRTSSYNEQFF. CDR3 nucleotide sequence: TGTGCCAGCAGCCCCGACTCAAGAACGAGCTCCTACAATGAGCAGTTCTTC.